What follows are 27 T cell receptor beta chains derived from one specimen sequenced in a study of CD8+ T cells in alopecia areata. Reverse transcribed after extraction, RNA yielded cDNA as the sequencing template. Only in-frame clones appear in the TCRdb table, and some are missing; sequencing was by immunoSEQ multiplex PCR. The table lists 90,000 to 100,000 clones, 40% to 55% of them singletons. The specimen was CD4+ T cells sorted from blood. The receptors stem from a human donor with alopecia areata.

The chain couples TRBV2 to TRBJ2-3; maybe TRBD1 (6 bases). The CDR3 covers 16 residues. V lost 4 bases to trimming and J lost 2 bases, with 16 bases between them. Germline CDR1 is SNHLY and CDR2 is FYNNEI. CDR3 coding DNA: TGTGCCAGCAGTGGTTGGTTGGGGGCGGACACAGATACGCAGTATTTT. Translated, it gives CASSGWLGADTDTQYF.

The chain uses TRBV2 and TRBJ2-1; D gene unclear. The CDR3 sequence is 13 residues long. Germline V CDR1 and CDR2: SNHLY, FYNNEI. The germline V and J ends were trimmed by 4 bases and 0 bases, with 4 bases remaining between them. The CDR3 coding sequence is TGTGCCAGCAGTGGAATCTCCTACAATGAGCAGTTCTTC. It translates to CASSGISYNEQFF.

There are a few counts of this clone. V and J are TRBV29-1 and TRBJ2-6, with 7 bases fitting TRBD2. The CDR3 has 16 residues. V lost 4 bases and J lost 0; bases outside the gene matches: 6. Germline-derived CDR1 and CDR2 are SQVTM and ANQGSEA. The CDR3 is CSVVGGGGSGANVLTF. DNA of the CDR3: TGCAGCGTTGTGGGTGGCGGGGGCTCTGGGGCCAACGTCCTGACTTTC.

The rearrangement links TRBV29-1 to TRBJ2-5, with TRBD1 identical over 10 bases. The length of the CDR3 is 16 residues. Trimming removed 6 bases from V and 4 bases from J; junction bases left unmatched: 14. CDR1 and CDR2 from the germline V gene are SQVTM and ANQGSEA. The CDR3 DNA follows: TGCAGCGTACAACTCCGGGACAGGGGTTGGGTAGAGACCCAGTACTTC. It is translated as CSVQLRDRGWVETQYF. The whole variable domain, filled in from reference TRBV29-1 and TRBJ2-5, reads SAVISQKPSRDICQRGTSLTIQCQVDSQVTMMFWYRQQPGQSLTLIATANQGSEATYESGFVIDKFPISRPNLTFSTLTVSNMSPEDSSIYLCSVQLRDRGWVETQYFGPGTRLLVL.

The chain couples TRBV5-1 to TRBJ2-5; D is unclear. Trimming shortened V by 0 bases and J by 5 bases, and 11 bases separated the two germline ends. CDR1 is SGHRS and CDR2 is YFSETQ in the germline V gene. This CDR3 is built from 14 residues. This CDR3 reads CASSLGRPSETQYF. In DNA form, the CDR3 reads TGCGCCAGCAGCTTGGGAAGGCCGAGTGAGACCCAGTACTTC.

This clone was seen more than once but under ten times. This chain links TRBV5-8 with TRBJ2-6; D gene unclear. The CDR3 loop spans 14 amino acids. Trimming pared 4 bases from V and 4 bases from J, leaving 9 bases between. CDR1 and CDR2 (germline): SGHTS, YDEGEE. In DNA form, the CDR3 reads TGTGCCAGCAGCCCCGAATCCGGGGCCAACGTCCTGACTTTC. It translates to CASSPESGANVLTF. Based on the CDR3 plus reference TRBV5-8 and TRBJ2-6, the full variable domain is EAGVTQSPTHLIKTRGQQATLRCSPISGHTSVYWYQQALGLGLQFLLWYDEGEERNRGNFPPRFSGRQFPNYSSELNVNALELEDSALYLCASSPESGANVLTFGAGSRLTVL.

This clone has a handful of counts. Other DNA sequences in this specimen translate into the identical CDR3. The chain is built from TRBV20-1 and TRBJ1-2, with D unclear. The CDR3 length is 8 residues. Trimming removed 6 bases at V and 8 bases at J, with 4 bases between. Germline V gene sequence: CDR1 DFQATT, CDR2 SNEGSKA (reference sequence). CDR3 sequence: CSASGYTF. As DNA, the CDR3 is TGCAGTGCGTCAGGCTACACCTTC.

This clone has only a few counts. The chain employs TRBV28 and TRBJ2-7, with 9 bases identical to TRBD1. Germline V gives CDR1 MDHEN, CDR2 SYDVKM. The CDR3 runs to 16 residues. After removal of 4 bases from V and 0 bases from J, the junction contained 7 bases not matched to a gene. The CDR3, as DNA: TGTGCCAGCAGTTCATCGGGACAGGGCTTCTCCTACGAGCAGTACTTC. Translating gives CASSSSGQGFSYEQYF.

This clone has a handful of counts. The V and J genes are TRBV6-1 and TRBJ1-1; 7 positions match TRBD1. CDR1 and CDR2 (germline): MNHNS, SASEGT. With 6 bases clipped from V and 7 bases from J, the junction kept 8 bases outside the gene matches. The length of the CDR3 is 13 residues. The DNA for the CDR3 is TGTGCCAGCAGAGAACGATGGGACAGTGAAGCTTTCTTT. Translated, it gives CASRERWDSEAFF.

This chain links TRBV30 with TRBJ1-4; D might be TRBD1 (6 bases). The V end lost 2 bases, the J end lost 8 bases, and 9 bases lay between the germline ends. The CDR3 consists of 12 residues. CDR1 and CDR2 from the germline V gene are GTSNPN and SVGIG (reference sequence). CDR3 residues: CAWSSQGEKLFF. The CDR3 bases are TGTGCCTGGAGTTCGCAGGGGGAAAAACTGTTTTTT. The complete variable domain, with remaining parts taken from reference TRBV30 and TRBJ1-4, reads SQTIHQWPATLVQPVGSPLSLECTVEGTSNPNLYWYRQAAGRGLQLLFYSVGIGQISSEVPQNLSASRPQDRQFILSSKKLLLSDSGFYLCAWSSQGEKLFFGSGTQLSVL.

V gene TRBV6-5 combines with J gene TRBJ2-1; D may correspond to TRBD1 or TRBD2 (6 bases each). CDR1 MNHEY and CDR2 SVGAGI come from the germline V gene. The CDR3 consists of 15 residues. V dropped 6 bases and J dropped 9 bases, with 21 bases sitting between them. The CDR3 region has the DNA TGTGCCAGCAGCAGGGGTAGCGGAACTGGGACTGAGCAGTTCTTC. It is translated as CASSRGSGTGTEQFF.

This rearrangement joins TRBV6-5 to TRBJ2-3; D perhaps matches TRBD2 (5 bases). Germline CDR1 is MNHEY and CDR2 is SVGAGI. V shed 5 bases and J shed 0 bases, with 9 bases lying between them. This CDR3 spans 14 amino acids. This CDR3 is CASSRAGSTDTQYF. The CDR3 DNA is TGTGCCAGCAGTCGGGCGGGTAGCACAGATACGCAGTATTTT.

This clone occurred a few times. The chain employs TRBV28 and TRBJ2-3, with D perhaps matching TRBD1 (5 bases). Per germline, CDR1 MDHEN and CDR2 SYDVKM. The V end was cut by 3 bases, the J end by 4 bases, with 11 bases between. This CDR3 region has 14 residues. The CDR3 nucleotides read TGTGCCAGCAGTTTTCTTGGGGCAGCAGATACGCAGTATTTT. It is translated as CASSFLGAADTQYF. The complete variable domain, with remaining parts taken from reference TRBV28 and TRBJ2-3, reads DVKVTQSSRYLVKRTGEKVFLECVQDMDHENMFWYRQDPGLGLRLIYFSYDVKMKEKGDIPEGYSVSREKKERFSLILESASTNQTSMYLCASSFLGAADTQYFGPGTRLTVL.

The chain employs TRBV4-1 and TRBJ2-3; 7 nucleotides agree with TRBD2. The CDR3 runs to 17 residues. V lost 4 bases and J lost 0; bases outside the gene matches: 10. Germline lookup yields CDR1 MGHRA and CDR2 YSYEKL. The CDR3 DNA follows: TGCGCCAGCAGCCGCGAGGCTAGCGGTTCTAGCACAGATACGCAGTATTTT. Amino acids: CASSREASGSSTDTQYF.

The chain has TRBV29-1 and TRBJ1-1; D is possibly TRBD1 (6 bases). The CDR3 runs to 13 residues. Germline lookup yields CDR1 SQVTM and CDR2 ANQGSEA. The V end was cut by 4 bases, the J end by 11 bases, with 20 bases between. For the CDR3, the DNA is TGCAGCGTTGTGCAGAAAGGGGGACCGGGGGCTTTCTTT. Protein product: CSVVQKGGPGAFF.

The V and J genes are TRBV30 and TRBJ2-5; D unresolved. The CDR3 extends over 13 amino acids. V lost 2 bases to trimming and J lost 4 bases, with 11 bases between them. Germline V CDR1 and CDR2: GTSNPN, SVGIG (reference sequence). CDR3 DNA sequence: TGTGCCTGGAGTCCCCAACCGGTAGAGACCCAGTACTTC. Translation: CAWSPQPVETQYF.

The CDR3 DNA follows: TGTGCCAGCAGCGTCCGGGACAGGTTCTCTGGGGCCAACGTCCTGACTTTC. Encoded protein: CASSVRDRFSGANVLTF. The gene calls are TRBV7-8 and TRBJ2-6; 8 bases are a match to TRBD1. The CDR3 has 17 amino acids. The junction had 6 bases not matched to a gene; V was cut back by 5 bases and J by 0 bases. Germline V gene lookup returns CDR1 SGHVS and CDR2 FQNEAQ.

This clone was found a few times. J is TRBJ2-7 and V is TRBV7-8, with 13 bases identical to TRBD2. This CDR3 spans 14 amino acids. The germline V gene encodes CDR1 SGHVS and CDR2 FQNEAQ. Trimming removed 5 bases from V and 11 bases from J; junction bases left unmatched: 9. Here the CDR3 DNA reads TGTGCCAGCAGCATTCCGGGACTAGCGGGAAGGGAGTACTTC. This translates into CASSIPGLAGREYF.

As regards this clone: One end of the junction does not line up with germline, which may come from a read error. V and J are TRBV29-1 and TRBJ2-2; 9 nucleotides align to TRBD2. The germline CDR1 and CDR2 sequences are SQVTM and ANQGSEA. This CDR3 has 18 amino acids. The CDR3 region is CSVEASAGGPPHTGELFF. As DNA, the CDR3 is TGCAGCGTCGAAGCGTCGGCGGGAGGGCCACCCCACACCGGGGAGCTGTTTTTT.

The chain uses TRBV4-1 and TRBJ1-4; D ambiguous. Germline V gene lookup returns CDR1 MGHRA and CDR2 YSYEKL. V shed 2 bases and J shed 7 bases, with 11 bases lying between them. The length of the CDR3 is 14 residues. The CDR3 loop reads CASSQWYRPEKLFF. The DNA for the CDR3 is TGCGCCAGCAGCCAATGGTATAGGCCTGAAAAACTGTTTTTT.

The chain uses TRBV29-1 and TRBJ1-5; no clear D gene. With 5 bases removed from V and 0 bases from J, the gap between germline ends came to 8 bases. The CDR3 loop spans 13 amino acids. Germline loops: CDR1 SQVTM, CDR2 ANQGSEA. The CDR3 is CSVLSSSNQPQHF. Written as DNA, the CDR3 is TGCAGCGTTCTGAGCAGTAGCAATCAGCCCCAGCATTTT.

J is TRBJ1-2 and V is TRBV30; the match to TRBD1 covers 8 bases. The CDR3 runs to 13 residues. The V gene end was trimmed by 0 bases and the J gene end by 7 bases; junction bases not matched to a gene: 4. CDR1 and CDR2 from the germline V gene are GTSNPN and SVGIG (reference sequence). CDR3: CAWSVRTGPGYTF. The CDR3 DNA sequence: TGTGCCTGGAGTGTACGGACAGGGCCTGGCTACACCTTC.

The chain employs TRBV2 and TRBJ2-5; maybe TRBD2 (6 bases). The CDR3 runs 14 residues. In germline, CDR1 is SNHLY, CDR2 FYNNEI. V lost 6 bases to trimming and J lost 6 bases, with 17 bases between them. The CDR3 reads CASRPPGSRQTQYF. The CDR3 DNA reads as TGTGCCAGCAGGCCTCCCGGGAGTCGACAGACCCAGTACTTC.

Turning to this clone: Within the sample, other DNA sequences also encode this same CDR3. This chain links TRBV28 with TRBJ2-5; D remains unclear. Germline V gene data show CDR1 as MDHEN and CDR2 as SYDVKM. The CDR3 covers 11 residues. Trimming stripped 5 bases from V and 5 bases from J, with 6 bases between. CDR3 sequence reads: CASSLRETQYF. CDR3 coding DNA: TGTGCCAGCAGTCTCCGGGAGACCCAGTACTTC.

The chain joins TRBV6-6 to TRBJ2-5, with a possible D match to TRBD2 (6 bases). Germline V gene data show CDR1 as MNHNY and CDR2 as SVGAGI (reference sequence). The CDR3 consists of 14 residues. Trimming pared 8 bases from V and 1 base from J, leaving 14 bases between. The CDR3 nucleotides read TGTGCCAGCTCCAAGGGCGGGATCCAAGAGACCCAGTACTTC. This translates into CASSKGGIQETQYF.

The chain links TRBV2 to TRBJ2-5, with 9 bases lining up with TRBD2. Germline CDR1 reads SNHLY; CDR2 reads FYNNEI. The J segment lost 1 base and the V segment lost 6 bases, leaving 6 bases of the junction unmatched. The CDR3 is 15 residues long. CDR3 sequence: CASRRRLAVQETQYF. DNA for the CDR3: TGTGCCAGCAGGCGCCGACTAGCGGTCCAAGAGACCCAGTACTTC.

The chain couples TRBV2 to TRBJ2-2, with 10 bases aligning to TRBD1. J lost 5 bases, V lost 6 bases, and 3 bases had no gene match. The CDR3 has 14 amino acids. The germline gives CDR1 SNHLY, CDR2 FYNNEI. The CDR3 DNA reads TGTGCCAGCAGGGGGACAGGGGAAACCGGGGAGCTGTTTTTT. It specifies CASRGTGETGELFF.